Listed below are T cell receptor beta chains from one sample, sequenced in a study of T-cell memory formation after mild COVID-19. Using its own MiXCR run on the 5' RACE reads, TCRdb lists one record per CDR3 protein. This sample has roughly 110,000 distinct CDR3 sequences, with over 13% found just once. The material sequenced was PBMCs or a T cell subset sorted from them (not recorded which). The receptors shown here come from a man in his late teens or twenties who had mild COVID-19 (a few samples of this study predate the infection). Cell type and time point are not known. CDR3s include the opening cysteine and the closing phenylalanine or tryptophan. The order of the fields is V gene, clone size, D gene, J gene, CDR3 protein, CDR3 DNA. D genes are given only for firm matches. For some rows the clone size is stated as once, few or many, or as a class when expanded; others skip it.

TRBV6-2/TRBV6-3	NA	TRBD1	TRBJ2-1	CASSYSQGASEQFF	TGTGCCAGCAGTTACTCGCAGGGGGCGAGTGAGCAGTTCTTC
TRBV3-1	few	NA	TRBJ1-1	CASSRGYGKNTEAFF	TGTGCCAGCAGCCGGGGCTACGGTAAGAACACTGAAGCTTTCTTT
TRBV7-2	many	NA	TRBJ2-7	CASSHQNSYEQYF	TGTGCCAGCAGCCATCAAAACTCCTACGAGCAGTACTTC
TRBV4-1	NA	NA	TRBJ2-1	CASSQEMTRLNEQFF	TGCGCCAGCAGCCAAGAAATGACTAGGTTGAATGAGCAGTTCTTC
TRBV12-3/TRBV12-4	NA	NA	TRBJ2-7	CASSFGGVLYEQYF	TGTGCCAGCAGTTTCGGCGGGGTACTATACGAGCAGTACTTC
TRBV12-3/TRBV12-4	NA	NA	TRBJ1-2	CASSPAGGMDGYTF	TGTGCCAGCAGCCCCGCCGGGGGTATGGATGGCTACACCTTC
TRBV6-5	NA	NA	TRBJ2-3	CASSYGSADTQYF	TGTGCCAGCAGTTACGGGTCGGCAGATACGCAGTATTTT
TRBV10-3	NA	TRBD2	TRBJ2-1	CATRSLAGGNEQFF	TGTGCCACCAGGTCGCTAGCGGGGGGGAATGAGCAGTTCTTC
TRBV7-6	many	TRBD1	TRBJ1-6	CASSPYGTGEDSPLHF	TGTGCCAGCAGCCCGTACGGGACAGGGGAGGATTCACCCCTCCACTTT
TRBV7-9	few	NA	TRBJ2-3	CASSLAPWRAATDTQYF	TGTGCCAGCAGCTTAGCCCCTTGGCGGGCCGCGACAGATACGCAGTATTTT
TRBV4-1	few	NA	TRBJ1-1	CASSQQGPLTEAFF	TGCGCCAGCAGCCAACAGGGGCCCTTGACTGAAGCTTTCTTT
TRBV4-3	many	NA	TRBJ1-1	CASSQGRGYTEAFF	TGCGCCAGCAGCCAAGGAAGGGGATACACTGAAGCTTTCTTT
TRBV14	NA	NA	TRBJ2-7	CASSDWAYEQYF	TGTGCCAGCAGCGACTGGGCCTACGAGCAGTACTTC
TRBV12-3/TRBV12-4	few	NA	TRBJ2-3	CASSLVLPSTDTQYF	TGTGCCAGCAGTTTAGTCTTGCCTAGCACAGATACGCAGTATTTT
TRBV29-1	NA	TRBD1	TRBJ2-1	CSAGGGTGQEQFF	TGCAGCGCTGGCGGAGGGACAGGGCAGGAGCAGTTCTTC
TRBV7-9	many	NA	TRBJ2-3	CASSRPISTDTQYF	TGTGCCAGCAGCCGACCTATTAGCACAGATACGCAGTATTTT
TRBV3-1	few	NA	TRBJ2-1	CASSRTDNEQFF	TGTGCCAGCAGCCGGACAGACAATGAGCAGTTCTTC
TRBV4-1	NA	NA	TRBJ1-5	CASSQDGAGPQHF	TGCGCCAGCAGCCAAGATGGAGCGGGGCCCCAGCATTTT
TRBV6-6	many	NA	TRBJ1-2	CASSYSSGYTF	TGTGCCAGCAGTTACTCGAGTGGCTACACCTTC
TRBV9	many	TRBD1	TRBJ2-1	CASSRDRSSSYNEQFF	TGTGCCAGCAGCAGGGACAGGTCGAGCTCCTACAATGAGCAGTTCTTC
TRBV25-1	NA	NA	TRBJ2-2	CASSTRGRRGTGELFF	TGTGCCAGCAGTACCCGGGGCAGGCGGGGCACCGGGGAGCTGTTTTTT